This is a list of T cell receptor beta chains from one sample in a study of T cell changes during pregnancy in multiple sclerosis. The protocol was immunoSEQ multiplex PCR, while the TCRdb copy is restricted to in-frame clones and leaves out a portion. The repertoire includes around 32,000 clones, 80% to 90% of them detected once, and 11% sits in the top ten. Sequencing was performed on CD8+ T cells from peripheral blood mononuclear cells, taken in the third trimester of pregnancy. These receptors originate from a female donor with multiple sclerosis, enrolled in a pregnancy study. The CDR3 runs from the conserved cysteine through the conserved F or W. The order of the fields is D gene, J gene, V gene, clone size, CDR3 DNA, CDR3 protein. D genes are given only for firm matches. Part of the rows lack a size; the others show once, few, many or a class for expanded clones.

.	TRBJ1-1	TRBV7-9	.	TGTGCCAGCAGCCCGGGGGGGGTTTTCAAGACTGAAGCTTTCTTT	CASSPGGVFKTEAFF
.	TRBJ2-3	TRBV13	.	TGTGCCAGCACTTTTCGCGCTAGCACAGATACGCAGTATTTT	CASTFRASTDTQYF
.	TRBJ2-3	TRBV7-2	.	TGTGCCAGCAGTCCCGGACGGGGAGATACGCAGTATTTT	CASSPGRGDTQYF
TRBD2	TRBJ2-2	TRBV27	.	TGTGCCAGCAGTTTAGGGACTAGCGGGAGTCAGGTCACCGGGGAGCTGTTTTTT	CASSLGTSGSQVTGELFF
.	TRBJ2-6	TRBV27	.	TGTGCCGAGGCGGGGGAGCGGGACAGGCTCGATTCTGGGGCCAACGTCCTGACTTTC	CAEAGERDRLDSGANVLTF
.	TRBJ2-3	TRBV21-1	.	TGTGCCAGCGGTTCCCGACAGGGCCCAGATACGCAGTATTTT	CASGSRQGPDTQYF
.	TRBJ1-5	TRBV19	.	TGTGCCAGTAGGTGGGGGGGAAGGGATAGCAATCAGCCCCAGCATTTT	CASRWGGRDSNQPQHF
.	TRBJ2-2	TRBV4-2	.	TGTGCCAGCAGCCAAGAGGAGGGTTCGGTCACCGGGGAGCTGTTTTTT	CASSQEEGSVTGELFF
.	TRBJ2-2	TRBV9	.	TGTGCCAGCAGCGTACTATCCGGGGAGCTGTTTTTT	CASSVLSGELFF
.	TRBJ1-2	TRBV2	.	TGTGCCAGCAGCAACCCGCTTCAGGGGACCCAAAACTATGGCTACACCTTC	CASSNPLQGTQNYGYTF
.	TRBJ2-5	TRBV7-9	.	TGTGCCAGCAGCTTAAGCCATCAAGAGACCCAGTACTTC	CASSLSHQETQYF
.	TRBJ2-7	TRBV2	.	TGTGCCAGCAGAGGGGCCGAGCAGTACTTC	CASRGAEQYF
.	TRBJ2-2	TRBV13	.	TGTGCCAGCAGCTCGAGAAGTCTGAACACCGGGGAGCTGTTTTTT	CASSSRSLNTGELFF
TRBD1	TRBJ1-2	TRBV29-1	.	TGCAGCGTTGAGCGCCGGGACAGGGGGCCTAACTATGGCTACACCTTC	CSVERRDRGPNYGYTF
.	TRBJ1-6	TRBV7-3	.	TGTGCCAGCAGCTTACGGGGGTATAATTCACCCCTCCACTTT	CASSLRGYNSPLHF
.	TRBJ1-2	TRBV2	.	TGTGCCGCCCCAGGGCGCGATCCCGTAAAAGCTAACTATGGCTACACCTTC	CAAPGRDPVKANYGYTF
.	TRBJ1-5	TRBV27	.	TGTGCCAGCAGTAAATCAGGGGTCCGCAATCAGCCCCAGCATTTT	CASSKSGVRNQPQHF
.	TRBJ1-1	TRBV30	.	TGTGCCTGGAGCCCGGGGAGTGAAGCTTTCTTT	CAWSPGSEAFF
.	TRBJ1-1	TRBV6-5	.	TGTGCCAGCAGTTACTCGAGACAGGTGAACACTGAAGCTTTCTTT	CASSYSRQVNTEAFF
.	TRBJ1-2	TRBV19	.	TGTGCCAGTAGTTCCCCCGGGACAACCCCGCCGAACTATGGCTACACCTTC	CASSSPGTTPPNYGYTF
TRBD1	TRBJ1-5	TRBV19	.	TGTGCCAGTAGACAGGGGGGGACGGGGCAGCCCCAGCATTTT	CASRQGGTGQPQHF
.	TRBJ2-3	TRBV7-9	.	TGTGCCAGCAGCTCCCCGGATCTGGGGCCAGGGGATACGCAGTATTTT	CASSSPDLGPGDTQYF
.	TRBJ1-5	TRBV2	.	TGTGCCAGCAGTCCCCACCCCCAGGTGGATCAGCCCCAGCATTTT	CASSPHPQVDQPQHF
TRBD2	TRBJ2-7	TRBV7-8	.	TGTGCCAGCAGCCCCAACCGGACTAGCAGGGCCTACGAGCAGTACTTC	CASSPNRTSRAYEQYF
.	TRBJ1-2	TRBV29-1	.	TGCAGCGTTGAAGATTTAGGACAGACGTGGGAGGGCTACACCTTC	CSVEDLGQTWEGYTF
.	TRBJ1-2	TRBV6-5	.	TGTGCCAGCAGTTGGGGAGGAGGCTACACCTTC	CASSWGGGYTF
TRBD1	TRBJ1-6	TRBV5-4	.	TGTGCCAGCAGCTTGGACAGGGGGCTTTTTAATTCACCCCTCCACTTT	CASSLDRGLFNSPLHF
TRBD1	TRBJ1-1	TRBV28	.	TGTGCCAGCAGTTTATTGAGGACAGGGGGCAGAAACACTGAAGCTTTCTTT	CASSLLRTGGRNTEAFF
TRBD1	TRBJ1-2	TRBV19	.	TGTGCCAGTAGTACGTCGGGACAGGGTGGGGATGGCTACACCTTC	CASSTSGQGGDGYTF
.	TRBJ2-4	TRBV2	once	TGTGCCAGCAGTGGAGGGATTCAGTACTTC	CASSGGIQYF
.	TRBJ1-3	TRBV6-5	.	TGTGCCAGCAGTTACGGTTCAGCAGGGGCTGGAAACACCATATATTTT	CASSYGSAGAGNTIYF
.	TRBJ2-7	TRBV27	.	TGTGCCAGCAGTCCAACAGGGATCCACGAGCAGTACTTC	CASSPTGIHEQYF
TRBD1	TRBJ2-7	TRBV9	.	TGTGCCAGCAGCGTAGGGACAGGGTCGGACGAGCAGTACTTC	CASSVGTGSDEQYF
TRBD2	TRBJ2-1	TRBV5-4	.	TGTGTCAGCAGTCCAAGCGGGGGGGCCGCCAATGAGCAGTTCTTC	CVSSPSGGAANEQFF
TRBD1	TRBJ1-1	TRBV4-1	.	TGCGCCAGCAGCCAAGGACAGGGGAGACGGACTGAAGCTTTCTTT	CASSQGQGRRTEAFF
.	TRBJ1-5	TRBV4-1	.	TGCGCCAGCAGCCAAGCGACCGGAGGTAGTAGCAATCAGCCCCAGCATTTT	CASSQATGGSSNQPQHF
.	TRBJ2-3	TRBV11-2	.	TGTGCCAGCAGCCCTCGGCTAGGTTTTAGCACAGATACGCAGTATTTT	CASSPRLGFSTDTQYF
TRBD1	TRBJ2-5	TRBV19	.	TGTGCCAGTAGCAGGACAGGGAACCAAGAGACCCAGTACTTC	CASSRTGNQETQYF
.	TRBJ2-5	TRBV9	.	TGTGCCAGCAGCGTAGCCCAGGCCCGAGAGACCCAGTACTTC	CASSVAQARETQYF
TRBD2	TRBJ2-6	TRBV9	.	TGTGCCAGCAGCGTCCAGCGGGAGGGCTCTGGGGCCAACGTCCTGACTTTC	CASSVQREGSGANVLTF
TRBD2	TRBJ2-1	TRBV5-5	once	TGTGCCAGCAGCTTAGTCGGGGGGATCTTCAGGACTAACAATGAGCAGTTCTTC	CASSLVGGIFRTNNEQFF
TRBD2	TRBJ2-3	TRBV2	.	TGTGCCAGCAGTGGACTAGCGGGAACAGATACGCAGTATTTT	CASSGLAGTDTQYF
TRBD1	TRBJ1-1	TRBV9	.	TGTGCCAGCAGCGGACAGGGGATTGGCACTGAAGCTTTCTTT	CASSGQGIGTEAFF
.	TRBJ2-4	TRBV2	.	TGTGCCAGCAGTGAGAGCCCGGGACTAGCCAAAAACATTCAGTACTTC	CASSESPGLAKNIQYF
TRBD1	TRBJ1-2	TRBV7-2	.	TGTGCCAGCAGTTACGACAGGGGAAATGGCTACACCTTC	CASSYDRGNGYTF
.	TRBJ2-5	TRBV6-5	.	TGTGCCAGCAGTTACTCCAGGGTAATGGAGACCCAGTACTTC	CASSYSRVMETQYF
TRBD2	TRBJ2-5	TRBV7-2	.	TGTGCCAGCAGCTCCTTCACTAGCGGTCAAGAGACCCAGTACTTC	CASSSFTSGQETQYF
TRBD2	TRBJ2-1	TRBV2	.	TGTGCCAGCAGTGGTACTAGCGGGTACTCCTACAATGAGCAGTTCTTC	CASSGTSGYSYNEQFF
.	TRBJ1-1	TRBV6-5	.	TGTGCCAGCAGTTACTCGGCGGGGAACACTGAAGCTTTCTTT	CASSYSAGNTEAFF
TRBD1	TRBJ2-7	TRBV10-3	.	TGTGCCATCAGTGAACCCGGGACAGGGGGCTTCGAGCAGTACTTC	CAISEPGTGGFEQYF
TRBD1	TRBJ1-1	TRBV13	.	TGTGCCAGCAGCGTAGGCCGGGACAGGGGAGGAAGAACTGAAGCTTTCTTT	CASSVGRDRGGRTEAFF
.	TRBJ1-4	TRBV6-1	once	TGTGCCAGCAGTGCGGACAGACGTGTTAATGAAAAACTGTTTTTT	CASSADRRVNEKLFF
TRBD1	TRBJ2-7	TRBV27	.	TGTGCCAGCAGTCCTCTCGGACAGGGACTGGGCGAGCAGTACTTC	CASSPLGQGLGEQYF
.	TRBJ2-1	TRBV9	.	TGTGCCAGCAGTACCGGGACACCCTACAATGAGCAGTTCTTC	CASSTGTPYNEQFF
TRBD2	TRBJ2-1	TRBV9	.	TGTGCCAGCAGCGTAGACGTCGGTAGCGGGAGACGATACAATGAGCAGTTCTTC	CASSVDVGSGRRYNEQFF
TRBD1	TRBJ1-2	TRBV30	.	TGTGCCGTCCCGAAGGGGCAGGGGGAACGGAACTATGGCTACACCTTC	CAVPKGQGERNYGYTF